Below, 30 T cell receptor beta chains from the same sample are listed, as sequenced in a study of human T cells and chemical hapten exposure (TCRdb year 2021). Libraries came from RACE. The data were produced on a NextSeq 500. TCRdb reprocessing: public reads trimmed at Q25 with fastp, clones called with MiXCR, in-frame beta chains kept. Each CDR3 protein appears once, grouped with its most common genes and DNA. The sample table records 150,000 to 200,000 distinct CDR3 sequences; approximately 14% of these occur just once. The top ten hold about 1.8% of the sample. This specimen's time point label, interpreted: patch test 1, 2 weeks after DPC sensitization. Explained via the paper, the treatment or condition label denotes: therapeutic diphenylcyclopropenone sensitization with weekly scalp DPC. The input for sequencing was whole blood, taken in connection with sensitization to the hapten diphenylcyclopropenone (DPC). The receptors stem from a woman in her 30s with alopecia areata. Some clones in this sample may be carry-over from other donors' samples.

The V and J genes are TRBV2 and TRBJ1-5, with D perhaps matching TRBD1 (5 bases). V lost 4 bases to trimming and J lost 6 bases, with 13 bases between them. This CDR3 comprises 14 residues. The V gene's germline CDR1 is SNHLY and CDR2 FYNNEI. The CDR3 here is CASSGVRAGQPQHF. For the CDR3, the DNA is TGTGCCAGCAGTGGCGTCAGGGCGGGTCAGCCCCAGCATTTT.

This clonotype was observed many times. The genes are TRBV6-2 or TRBV6-3 and TRBJ1-1; 12 bases align to TRBD1. The CDR3 covers 15 residues. Trimming at V came to 6 bases and at J to 1 base, leaving 3 bases not matched to a gene. CDR1 and CDR2 from the germline V gene are MNHEY and SVGEGT. This chain's CDR3 is CASRGQGAWNTEAFF. In nucleotides, the CDR3 is TGTGCCAGCAGGGGACAGGGGGCATGGAACACTGAAGCTTTCTTT.

The chain couples TRBV6-1 to TRBJ1-6; D remains unclear. With 2 bases removed from V and 11 bases from J, the gap between germline ends came to 10 bases. This CDR3 is 13 amino acids long. Germline V gene data show CDR1 as MNHNS and CDR2 as SASEGT. CDR3 DNA: TGTGCCAGCAGTGAACGGCCCGTGGCACCCCTCCACTTT. Protein product: CASSERPVAPLHF.

The rearrangement links TRBV6-1 to TRBJ1-4; no clear D. This CDR3 has 11 amino acids. Germline V gene sequence: CDR1 MNHNS, CDR2 SASEGT. Trimming left V 4 bases short and J 8 bases short, with 5 bases between. This CDR3 is CASSVREKLFF. DNA of the CDR3: TGTGCCAGCAGTGTACGGGAAAAACTGTTTTTT.

In this sample, this clonotype turned up many times. The rearrangement joins TRBV20-1 to TRBJ2-5; 11 bases agree with TRBD2. Germline lookup yields CDR1 DFQATT and CDR2 SNEGSKA (reference sequence). The CDR3 is made up of 14 amino acids. J was trimmed by 3 bases and V by 2 bases; bases with no gene match: 2. The CDR3, as DNA: TGCAGTGCTAGATCGGGACTAGCGGAAGAGACCCAGTACTTC. Its protein product is CSARSGLAEETQYF.

In its sample, this clonotype was seen many times. CDR3 sequence (DNA): TGCGCCAGCAGCTTGGAAGGACTAGCGGGAAGGCCCAGGAATGAGCAGTTCTTC. Translation: CASSLEGLAGRPRNEQFF. The chain uses TRBV5-1 and TRBJ2-1; 12 positions agree with TRBD2. Germline V lookup: CDR1 SGHRS, CDR2 YFSETQ. After removal of 0 bases from V and 7 bases from J, the junction contained 11 bases not matched to a gene. This CDR3 is built from 18 residues.

The chain has TRBV12-3 or TRBV12-4 and TRBJ2-7, with 10 bases fitting TRBD1. V shed 4 bases, J shed 2 bases, and the junction held 5 bases outside the gene matches. The CDR3 spans 15 residues. DNA for the CDR3: TGTGCCAGCAGTTCAATCGACAGGGGGCCCTACGAGCAGTACTTC. Protein: CASSSIDRGPYEQYF.

This clonotype was detected only once. The CDR3 region has the DNA TGTGCCAGCAGTGACTACGGGGAGCTGTTTTTT. Protein: CASSDYGELFF. The chain links TRBV27 to TRBJ2-2; D is perhaps TRBD2 (5 bases). The CDR3 has 11 amino acids. Germline V CDR1 and CDR2: MNHEY, SMNVEV (reference sequence). Between the trimmed V and J ends, which lost 5 bases and 7 bases, there was a span of 5 bases.

This clonotype was found many times. CDR3 amino acids: CASRIRGGAGELFF. The CDR3 region has the DNA TGTGCCAGCAGAATCAGGGGTGGTGCCGGGGAGCTGTTTTTT. J is TRBJ2-2 and V is TRBV6-2 or TRBV6-3, with D possibly being TRBD1 (6 bases). The V and J ends lost 6 bases and 6 bases respectively, with 14 bases between them. The V gene's germline CDR1 is MNHEY and CDR2 SVGEGT. This CDR3 is 14 amino acids long.

Remarks on this clonotype: This may arise from a read error, as a much more abundant clone is one base away. The J gene is TRBJ2-1, the V gene TRBV14, with 7 nucleotides matching TRBD2. The DNA end lines up better with TRBJ2-7; the J call may be wrong. CDR3 length equals 13 residues. CDR1 and CDR2 from the germline V gene are SGHDN and FVKESK. This chain's CDR3 is CASSQKLANEQYF. The CDR3 coding sequence is TGTGCCAGCAGCCAGAAACTAGCGAATGAGCAGTACTTC.

This clonotype has a count of ten or more. The V gene is TRBV6-2 or TRBV6-3, the J gene TRBJ1-5; no clear D. The CDR3 is made up of 15 amino acids. Germline assignment: CDR1 MNHEY and CDR2 SVGEGT. Trimming took off 4 bases at V and 3 bases at J, with 13 bases between the two ends. The CDR3 protein is CASSSELTHNQPQHF. In nucleotides, the CDR3 is TGTGCCAGCAGTTCTGAACTAACCCACAATCAGCCCCAGCATTTT.

This clonotype was picked up a small number of times. The V gene is TRBV9, the J gene TRBJ2-3, with 9 nucleotides matching TRBD2. The CDR3 extends over 16 amino acids. The germline V gene has CDR1 SGDLS and CDR2 YYNGEE. V trimming: 2 bases; J trimming: 5 bases; junction bases outside the gene matches: 9. This CDR3 reads CASSVSGRYGGDTQYF. In DNA form, the CDR3 reads TGTGCCAGCAGCGTTAGCGGGAGATATGGTGGAGATACGCAGTATTTT.

V gene TRBV5-1 combines with J gene TRBJ2-3, with D perhaps matching TRBD2 (5 bases). This CDR3 is built from 15 residues. Germline lookup yields CDR1 SGHRS and CDR2 YFSETQ. The V end was cut by 0 bases, the J end by 1 base, with 9 bases between. CDR3 nucleotides: TGCGCCAGCAGCTTGGCCGGGGATCGCACAGATACGCAGTATTTT. Amino acids: CASSLAGDRTDTQYF.

V usage is TRBV23-1 and J usage is TRBJ2-3, with D tentatively TRBD2 (6 bases). TRBV23-1 belongs to the ORF category, with a function that is uncertain. This CDR3 region has 17 residues. The V end lost 4 bases, the J end lost 1 base, and 18 bases lay between the germline ends. The CDR3 protein is CASSLPPGTCRTDTQYF. CDR3 sequence (DNA): TGCGCCAGCAGTCTCCCCCCCGGGACTTGCCGCACAGATACGCAGTATTTT.

The chain joins TRBV2 to TRBJ1-1; 10 bases are a match to TRBD1. This CDR3 comprises 15 residues. V was clipped by 3 bases and J by 3 bases; unmatched bases: 4. Germline CDR1 is SNHLY and CDR2 is FYNNEI. The CDR3 protein is CASSDMTGGYTEAFF. The CDR3 DNA is TGTGCCAGCAGTGATATGACAGGGGGCTACACTGAAGCTTTCTTT.

This clonotype was picked up a small number of times. The chain combines TRBV7-9 with TRBJ2-3; perhaps TRBD1 as D (6 bases). V lost 4 bases, J lost 5 bases, and 16 bases lay in between. The CDR3 sequence is 15 residues long. Germline CDR1 and CDR2: SEHNR and FQNEAQ (reference sequence). The CDR3 DNA reads TGTGCCAGCAGCTCGGCAGGGGCTGGGAGAGATACGCAGTATTTT. Its protein product is CASSSAGAGRDTQYF.

This sequence joins TRBV19 and TRBJ2-7, with TRBD2 matching over 10 bases. The CDR3 contains 13 residues. Germline values: CDR1 LNHDA, CDR2 SQIVND (reference sequence). V trimming: 4 bases; J trimming: 5 bases; junction bases outside the gene matches: 2. The CDR3 loop reads CASSSLAGDEQYF. The CDR3 DNA reads as TGTGCCAGTAGTAGCCTAGCGGGGGACGAGCAGTACTTC.

This chain links TRBV20-1 with TRBJ1-1, with D possibly TRBD1 on 6 matching bases. The CDR3 has 14 residues. Deletions cut 4 bases from V and 0 bases from J, with 12 bases between. Germline V lookup: CDR1 DFQATT, CDR2 SNEGSKA (reference sequence). The CDR3 nucleotides read TGCAGTGCTACTAAAGACAGGATGAACACTGAAGCTTTCTTT. Its translation: CSATKDRMNTEAFF.

The DNA of the CDR3 is TGTGCCATCAGGCCTTCGGGGGGAGGGGACTACGAGCAGTACTTC. This translates into CAIRPSGGGDYEQYF. This chain joins TRBV10-3 and TRBJ2-7; TRBD2 matches 7 bases. Germline assignment: CDR1 ENHRY and CDR2 SYGVKD. CDR3 length: 15 residues. The V gene end was trimmed by 6 bases and the J gene end by 3 bases; junction bases not matched to a gene: 11.

This clonotype was observed a few times. The chain recombines TRBV7-6 with TRBJ2-5; D is ambiguous. The germline V gene has CDR1 SGHVS and CDR2 FNYEAQ. There are 12 residues in the CDR3. V was trimmed by 4 bases and J by 4 bases, leaving 7 bases between them. Written as DNA, the CDR3 is TGTGCCAGCAGCTCTAGAAGAGAGACCCAGTACTTC. It yields the protein CASSSRRETQYF.

The V call is TRBV7-6, the J call TRBJ1-6; possible D gene TRBD1, 5 bases. The CDR3 loop spans 16 amino acids. The germline gives CDR1 SGHVS, CDR2 FNYEAQ. Trimming shortened V by 3 bases and J by 7 bases, and 16 bases separated the two germline ends. The CDR3 protein is CASSLRPDSDNSPLHF. The CDR3 nucleotides are TGTGCCAGCAGCTTGCGCCCAGACAGCGACAATTCACCCCTCCACTTT.

The sample holds many counts of this clonotype. CDR3 amino acids: CASSPPIRQETQYF. CDR3 DNA: TGTGCCAGCTCACCACCGATTCGCCAAGAGACCCAGTACTTC. The chain recombines TRBV18 with TRBJ2-5, with D unresolved. This CDR3 comprises 14 residues. In germline, CDR1 is KGHSH, CDR2 LQKENI. The V end was cut by 0 bases, the J end by 1 base, with 6 bases between.

The chain has TRBV5-4 and TRBJ2-5; D may be TRBD1 (5 bases). Per germline, CDR1 SGHNT and CDR2 YYREEE (reference sequence). This CDR3 contains 15 residues. V was cut by 2 bases and J by 2 bases, with 13 bases left in between. The CDR3 spells CASSLRTHKQETQYF. Written as DNA, the CDR3 is TGTGCCAGCAGCTTAAGGACACACAAACAAGAGACCCAGTACTTC.

The chain has TRBV5-1 and TRBJ2-7, with a weak D call TRBD2 (5 bases). Germline V gene data show CDR1 as SGHRS and CDR2 as YFSETQ. Between the trimmed V and J ends, which lost 0 bases and 4 bases, there was a span of 11 bases. The CDR3 contains 14 residues. The chain's CDR3 is CASSLDRGGYEQYF. In DNA, the CDR3 is TGCGCCAGCAGCTTGGATAGAGGCGGGTACGAGCAGTACTTC.

The rearrangement uses TRBV18 and TRBJ2-3, with D hard to call. The CDR3 consists of 13 residues. Germline loops: CDR1 KGHSH, CDR2 LQKENI. Between the trimmed V and J ends, which lost 4 bases and 6 bases, there was a span of 11 bases. CDR3 protein: CASSRGPEDTQYF. CDR3 DNA sequence: TGTGCCAGCTCACGGGGTCCAGAGGATACGCAGTATTTT.

V is TRBV11-3 and J is TRBJ2-2, with D possibly being TRBD2 (5 bases). This CDR3 is 14 amino acids long. V was cut by 5 bases and J by 3 bases, with 10 bases left in between. Looked up from germline, CDR1 is SGHNT and CDR2 is YENEEA. CDR3 amino acids: CASSRIAYTGELFF. Here the CDR3 DNA reads TGTGCCAGCAGCCGCATAGCGTACACCGGGGAGCTGTTTTTT.

V and J are TRBV28 and TRBJ1-1, with a possible D match to TRBD1 (6 bases). CDR1 and CDR2 (germline): MDHEN, SYDVKM. The CDR3 is 15 residues long. V gave up 11 bases and J gave up 1 base, with 20 bases separating them. This chain's CDR3 is CAGQGGPRRNTEAFF. The CDR3 DNA is TGTGCCGGCCAAGGGGGGCCCCGTAGGAACACTGAAGCTTTCTTT.

This clonotype was counted only a few times. V gene TRBV24-1 combines with J gene TRBJ2-1, with a tentative D call TRBD1 (6 bases). Germline-derived CDR1 and CDR2 are KGHDR and SFDVKD. Trimming removed 3 bases from V and 3 bases from J, with 14 bases in between. This CDR3 has 16 amino acids. CDR3 nucleotide sequence: TGTGCCACCAGTGATCCGACAGAGGGGGACTACAATGAGCAGTTCTTC. It is translated as CATSDPTEGDYNEQFF.

The CDR3 sequence: CAGGLAERGTQYF. Written as DNA, the CDR3 is TGTGCCGGCGGACTAGCGGAGCGAGGTACGCAGTATTTT. The chain links TRBV5-4 to TRBJ2-3, with 10 nucleotides matching TRBD2. The V gene's germline CDR1 is SGHNT and CDR2 YYREEE (reference sequence). V was clipped by 10 bases and J by 8 bases; unmatched bases: 10. This CDR3 contains 13 residues.

The chain recombines TRBV18 with TRBJ2-1, with TRBD2 identical over 8 bases. This CDR3 has 17 residues. Germline CDR1 and CDR2: KGHSH and LQKENI. Germline trimming cut 0 bases from V and 4 bases from J; bases unmatched to any gene: 8. The CDR3 region is CASSPPVGAGEYNEQFF. The DNA for the CDR3 is TGTGCCAGCTCACCACCGGTGGGAGCGGGAGAGTACAATGAGCAGTTCTTC.